Listed below are T cell receptor beta chains from one sample, sequenced in a study of CD8+ T cells in alopecia areata. TCRdb's table, derived via immunoSEQ multiplex PCR, lists solely in-frame clones and lacks some. The sample lists under 40,000 clones, roughly 53% occurring once. Sample: NKG2D-high CD8+ T cells sorted from blood. Source of these receptors: a human donor with alopecia areata. CDR3s include the opening cysteine and the closing phenylalanine or tryptophan. The D gene is left open where the match is weak. Size tells how often a clone was seen (once, few, many) or the class of an expanded clone, and some rows leave it out.

>TRBV9|-|-|TRBJ2-1
CASSVYPPDEQFF
TGTGCCAGCAGCGTATACCCTCCTGATGAGCAGTTCTTC
>TRBV9|-|many|TRBJ2-5
CASSVSQGGGETQYF
TGTGCCAGCAGCGTGTCACAGGGTGGAGGAGAGACCCAGTACTTC
>TRBV28|-|-|TRBJ1-5
CASSFGSQPQHF
TGTGCCAGCAGTTTTGGAAGCCAGCCCCAGCATTTT
>TRBV29-1|-|few|TRBJ2-7
CSVAERVSYEQYF
TGCAGCGTTGCCGAGCGGGTCTCCTACGAGCAGTACTTC
>TRBV21-1|-|-|TRBJ2-5
CASPGGGRGASETQYF
TGTGCCAGCCCCGGGGGCGGGAGGGGGGCATCAGAGACCCAGTACTTC
>TRBV7-7|-|-|TRBJ2-1
CASSLTRAVSYNEQFF
TGTGCCAGCAGCTTAACCCGCGCCGTCTCCTACAATGAGCAGTTCTTC
>TRBV6-5|-|-|TRBJ2-1
CASSYTHRSNEQFF
TGTGCCAGCAGTTATACCCACAGGTCGAACGAGCAGTTCTTC
>TRBV5-6|-|few|TRBJ2-3
CASSFGTSLDTQYF
TGTGCCAGCAGCTTCGGGACTTCCCTAGATACGCAGTATTTT
>TRBV7-8|-|few|TRBJ1-5
CASSPRDFTGQPQHF
TGTGCCAGCAGCCCCCGAGACTTCACTGGTCAGCCCCAGCATTTT
>TRBV29-1|TRBD2|-|TRBJ2-3
CSVEPGTSGRDPDTQYF
TGCAGCGTTGAACCCGGGACTAGCGGGAGAGACCCAGATACGCAGTATTTT
>TRBV4-1|TRBD2|-|TRBJ2-1
CASSQPGLARNEQFF
TGCGCCAGCAGCCAACCGGGACTAGCAAGGAATGAGCAGTTCTTC
>TRBV5-1|TRBD1|-|TRBJ1-2
CASSSTGTDNYGYTF
TGCGCCAGCAGCTCGACAGGGACTGATAACTATGGCTACACCTTC
>TRBV4-3|-|-|TRBJ1-1
CASSGDLNTEAFF
TGCGCCAGCAGCGGGGACTTGAACACTGAAGCTTTCTTT
>TRBV7-9|TRBD1|-|TRBJ2-7
CASSQPGQGSYEQYF
TGTGCCAGCAGTCAACCGGGACAGGGTTCCTACGAGCAGTACTTC
>TRBV11-2|-|once|TRBJ2-7
CASTVTGASYEQYF
TGTGCCAGCACCGTGACAGGTGCCTCCTACGAGCAGTACTTC
>TRBV10-3|-|-|TRBJ2-1
CAISESGGMDNEQFF
TGTGCCATCAGTGAGTCAGGGGGGATGGACAATGAGCAGTTCTTC
>TRBV5-6|-|-|TRBJ2-7
CASSPRGADYEQYF
TGTGCCAGCAGCCCCAGGGGGGCAGACTACGAGCAGTACTTC
>TRBV7-9|-|few|TRBJ2-7
CASGRGLIDEQYF
TGTGCCAGCGGTCGCGGGTTGATAGACGAGCAGTACTTC
>TRBV19|-|once|TRBJ2-7
CASSTQAYEQYF
TGTGCCAGTAGTACCCAGGCCTACGAGCAGTACTTC
>TRBV5-1|-|-|TRBJ1-3
CASSLRQAFSGNTIYF
TGCGCCAGCAGCTTGCGACAGGCGTTCTCTGGAAACACCATATATTTT
>TRBV7-2|TRBD2|-|TRBJ2-2
CASTRTSGNTGELFF
TGTGCCAGCACCCGGACTAGCGGGAACACCGGGGAGCTGTTTTTT
>TRBV5-1|TRBD2|-|TRBJ2-7
CASSLGLAGRPSGYEQYF
TGCGCCAGCAGCTTGGGACTAGCGGGACGGCCCTCCGGCTACGAGCAGTACTTC
>TRBV4-1|-|-|TRBJ1-4
CASSQAGPNEKLFF
TGCGCCAGCAGCCAGGCGGGGCCTAATGAAAAACTGTTTTTT
>TRBV5-6|-|once|TRBJ2-7
CASSLVVRSYPASYEQYF
TGTGCCAGCAGCTTGGTGGTCAGATCTTACCCCGCGTCCTACGAGCAGTACTTC
>TRBV29-1|-|few|TRBJ2-4
CSVEGERGELAKNIQYF
TGCAGCGTTGAGGGCGAGAGAGGGGAGTTAGCCAAAAACATTCAGTACTTC
>TRBV28|-|-|TRBJ1-1
CASSLYIRFGEAFF
TGTGCCAGCAGTTTATATATAAGATTCGGTGAAGCTTTCTTT